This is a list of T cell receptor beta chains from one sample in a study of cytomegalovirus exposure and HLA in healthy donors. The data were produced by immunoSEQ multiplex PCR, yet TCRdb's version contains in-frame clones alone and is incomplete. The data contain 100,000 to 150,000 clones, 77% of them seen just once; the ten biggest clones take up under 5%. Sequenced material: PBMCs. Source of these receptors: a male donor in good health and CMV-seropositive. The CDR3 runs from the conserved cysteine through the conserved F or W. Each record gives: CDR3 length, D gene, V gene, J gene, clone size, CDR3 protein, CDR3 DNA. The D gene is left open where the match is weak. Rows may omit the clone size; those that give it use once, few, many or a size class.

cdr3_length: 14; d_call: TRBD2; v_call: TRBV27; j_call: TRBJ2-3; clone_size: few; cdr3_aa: CASSQRGPRDTQYF; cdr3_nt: TGTGCCAGCAGCCAGCGGGGCCCACGGGATACGCAGTATTTT
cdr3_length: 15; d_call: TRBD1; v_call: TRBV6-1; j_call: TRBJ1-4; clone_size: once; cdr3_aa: CASSDRGSANEKLFF; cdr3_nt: TGTGCCAGCAGTGACAGGGGGTCGGCTAATGAAAAACTGTTTTTT
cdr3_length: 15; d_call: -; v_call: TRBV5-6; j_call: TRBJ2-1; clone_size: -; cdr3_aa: CASSLGLPTYNEQFF; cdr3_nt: TGTGCCAGCAGCTTGGGACTACCTACATACAATGAGCAGTTCTTC
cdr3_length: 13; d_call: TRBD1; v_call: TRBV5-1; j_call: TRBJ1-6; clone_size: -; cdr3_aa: CASNFDRDSPLHF; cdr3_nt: TGCGCCAGCAACTTCGACAGGGATTCACCCCTCCACTTT
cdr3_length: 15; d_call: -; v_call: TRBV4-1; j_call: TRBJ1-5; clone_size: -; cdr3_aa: CASSQGGGMGPPQHF; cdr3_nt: TGCGCCAGCAGCCAAGGGGGGGGAATGGGGCCGCCCCAGCATTTT
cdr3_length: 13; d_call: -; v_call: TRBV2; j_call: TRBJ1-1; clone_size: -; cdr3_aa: CASSEGANTEAFF; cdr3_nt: TGTGCCAGCAGTGAGGGCGCGAACACTGAAGCTTTCTTT
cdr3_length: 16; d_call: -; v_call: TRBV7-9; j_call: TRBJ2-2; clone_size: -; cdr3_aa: CASSRDPIWLGGELFF; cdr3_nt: TGTGCCAGCAGCCGGGATCCCATTTGGCTTGGGGGGGAGCTGTTTTTT
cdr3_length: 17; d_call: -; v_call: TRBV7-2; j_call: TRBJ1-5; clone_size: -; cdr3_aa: CASSTDSSGYSNQPQHF; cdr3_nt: TGTGCCAGCAGCACCGATTCGTCGGGTTATAGCAATCAGCCCCAGCATTTT
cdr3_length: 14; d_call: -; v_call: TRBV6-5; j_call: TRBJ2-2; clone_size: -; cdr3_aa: CASSRDSVGGELFF; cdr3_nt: TGTGCCAGCAGCCGGGACTCCGTAGGGGGGGAGCTGTTTTTT
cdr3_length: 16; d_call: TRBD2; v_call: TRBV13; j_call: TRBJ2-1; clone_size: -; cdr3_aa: CASSLTSGSSYNEQFF; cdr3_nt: TGTGCCAGCAGCTTAACTAGCGGGAGCTCCTACAATGAGCAGTTCTTC
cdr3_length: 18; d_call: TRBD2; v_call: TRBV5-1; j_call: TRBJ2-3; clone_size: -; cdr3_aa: CASSPGTSGGAGTDTQYF; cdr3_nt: TGCGCCAGCAGCCCTGGGACTAGCGGGGGAGCGGGCACAGATACGCAGTATTTT
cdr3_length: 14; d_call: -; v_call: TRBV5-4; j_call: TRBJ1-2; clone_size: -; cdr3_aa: CASSGEQGFYGYTF; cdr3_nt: TGTGCCAGCAGTGGGGAACAGGGTTTCTATGGCTACACCTTC
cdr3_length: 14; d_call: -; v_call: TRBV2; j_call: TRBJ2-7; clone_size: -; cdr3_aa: CASSDQGQGYEQYF; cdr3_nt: TGTGCCAGCAGTGATCAGGGGCAGGGGTACGAGCAGTACTTC
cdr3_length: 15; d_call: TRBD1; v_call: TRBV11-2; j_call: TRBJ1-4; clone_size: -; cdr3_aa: CASSSLQGSGEKLFF; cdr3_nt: TGTGCCAGCAGCTCATTACAGGGGTCGGGAGAAAAACTGTTTTTT
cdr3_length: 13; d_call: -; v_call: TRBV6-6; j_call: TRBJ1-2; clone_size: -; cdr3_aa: CASSSPGRHGYTF; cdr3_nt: TGTGCCAGCAGCTCCCCAGGGAGGCATGGCTACACCTTC
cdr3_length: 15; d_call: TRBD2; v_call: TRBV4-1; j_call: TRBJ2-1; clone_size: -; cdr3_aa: CASSLWTSGNNEQFF; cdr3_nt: TGCGCCAGCAGCCTATGGACTAGCGGTAACAATGAGCAGTTCTTC
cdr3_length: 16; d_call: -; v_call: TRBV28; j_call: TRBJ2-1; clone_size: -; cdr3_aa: CASKSPGLGSYNEQFF; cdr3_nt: TGTGCCAGCAAATCACCGGGACTTGGCTCCTACAATGAGCAGTTCTTC